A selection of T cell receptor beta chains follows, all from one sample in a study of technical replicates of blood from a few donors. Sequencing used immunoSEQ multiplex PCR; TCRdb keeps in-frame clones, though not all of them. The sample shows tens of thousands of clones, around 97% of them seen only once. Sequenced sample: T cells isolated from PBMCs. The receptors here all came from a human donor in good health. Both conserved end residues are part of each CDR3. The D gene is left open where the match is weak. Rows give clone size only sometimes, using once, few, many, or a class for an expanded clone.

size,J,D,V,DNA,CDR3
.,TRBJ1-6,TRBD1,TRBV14,TGTGCCAGCAGCCAATATTATGGGACAGGGGATTCACCCCTCCACTTT,CASSQYYGTGDSPLHF
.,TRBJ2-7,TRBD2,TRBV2,TGTGCCAGCAGCGGAGACCGAAAGCGGGGGCTCACATACTACGAGCAGTACTTC,CASSGDRKRGLTYYEQYF
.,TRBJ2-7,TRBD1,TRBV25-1,TGTGCCAGCAGTGATGGGGCAGGGGGATTCACCCCATTCTACGAGCAGTACTTC,CASSDGAGGFTPFYEQYF
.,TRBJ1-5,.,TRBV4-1,TGCGCCAGCAGCCCAGTCCCCGGGGGTTTGGGGCAGCCCCAGCATTTT,CASSPVPGGLGQPQHF
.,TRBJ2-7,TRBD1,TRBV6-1,TGTGCCAGCAGTGAACTTCTTGGGACAGGGGGCCACGAGCAGTACTTC,CASSELLGTGGHEQYF
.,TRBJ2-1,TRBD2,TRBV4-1,TGCGCCAGCAGCGAGAGAGGAGCGGGAGACTCCTACAATGAGCAGTTCTTC,CASSERGAGDSYNEQFF
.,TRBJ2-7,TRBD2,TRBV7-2,TGTGCCAGCAGCTTATGGGAGGCTAGCGGGGGCTACGAGCAGTACTTC,CASSLWEASGGYEQYF
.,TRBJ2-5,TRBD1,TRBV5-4,TGTGCCAGCAGCCTGGGACAGGGAATGTTAGAGACCCAGTACTTC,CASSLGQGMLETQYF
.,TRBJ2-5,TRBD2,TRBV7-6,TGTGCCAGCAGCTTAGGATCTAGCGGACAAGAGACCCAGTACTTC,CASSLGSSGQETQYF
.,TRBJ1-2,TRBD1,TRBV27,TGTGCCAGCAGTCTCCGGGACAGGGTGTTCTACACCTTC,CASSLRDRVFYTF
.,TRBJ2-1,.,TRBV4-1,TGCGCCAGCAGCGGAGGAGGGAGCTCCTACAATGAGCAGTTCTTC,CASSGGGSSYNEQFF
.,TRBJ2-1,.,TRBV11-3,TGTGCCAGCAGTCCTTTGGGGGGGGGCCAGTACAATGAGCAGTTCTTC,CASSPLGGGQYNEQFF
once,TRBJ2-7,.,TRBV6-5,TGTGCCAGCAGTTACGGGGGCTGGACCTACGAGCAGTACTTC,CASSYGGWTYEQYF
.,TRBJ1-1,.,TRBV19,TGTGCCAGTAGTATAGGGGGAGGGACCTACACTGAAGCTTTCTTT,CASSIGGGTYTEAFF
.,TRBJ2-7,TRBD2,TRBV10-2,TGCGCCAGCAGTGCCACTAGCGGTTACTACGAGCAGTACTTC,CASSATSGYYEQYF
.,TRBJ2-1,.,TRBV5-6,TGTGCCAGCAGCTCGAGGGTATACAATGAGCAGTTCTTC,CASSSRVYNEQFF
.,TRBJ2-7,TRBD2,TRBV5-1,TGCGCCAGCAGCTCCGGACTAGCGGAATCCTACGAGCAGTACTTC,CASSSGLAESYEQYF
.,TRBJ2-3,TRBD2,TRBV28,TGTGCCAGCAGACAGACTAGCGGGGCTACAGATACGCAGTATTTT,CASRQTSGATDTQYF
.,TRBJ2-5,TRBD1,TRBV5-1,TGCGCCAGCAGCTTTGACAGGGGGCAGACCCAGTACTTC,CASSFDRGQTQYF
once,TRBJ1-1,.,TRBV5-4,TGTGCCAGCAGCTCAGTCAGTACTATGAACACTGAAGCTTTCTTT,CASSSVSTMNTEAFF
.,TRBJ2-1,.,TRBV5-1,TGCGCCAGCAGCTTGGGGGGATCACCTTTGGGAGGAGGGGAGCAGTTCTTC,CASSLGGSPLGGGEQFF
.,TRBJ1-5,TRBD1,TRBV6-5,TGTGCCAGCAGCTATTCGGGACAGAATCAGCCCCAGCATTTT,CASSYSGQNQPQHF
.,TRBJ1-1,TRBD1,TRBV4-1,TGCGCCAGCAGCCTAAGAGGCGGGGACAGGGAGAACACTGAAGCTTTCTTT,CASSLRGGDRENTEAFF
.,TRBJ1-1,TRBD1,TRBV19,TGTGCCAGTAGTTCAGGACAGGGCCTTGGTTGGTACACTGAAGCTTTCTTT,CASSSGQGLGWYTEAFF
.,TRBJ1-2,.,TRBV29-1,TGCAGCGTTGAAGAGCGTGGCTACACCTTC,CSVEERGYTF
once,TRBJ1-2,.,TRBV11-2,TGTGCCAGCAGCCCCGGGAGAGGCTACACCTTC,CASSPGRGYTF
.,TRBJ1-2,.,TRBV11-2,TGTGCCAGCAGCTTAGGTACAGGGAACTATGGCTACACCTTC,CASSLGTGNYGYTF
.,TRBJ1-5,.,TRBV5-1,TGCGCCAGCAGCCCCGCGGGGAGGGCAGACGGCAATCAGCCCCAGCATTTT,CASSPAGRADGNQPQHF
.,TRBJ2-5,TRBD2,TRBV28,TGTGCCAGCAGTTTTCCAGGGACTAGCGGGATAGAGACCCAGTACTTC,CASSFPGTSGIETQYF
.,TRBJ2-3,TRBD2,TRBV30,TGTGCCTGGAGCGGTAGCGGGGAGGCAGATACGCAGTATTTT,CAWSGSGEADTQYF
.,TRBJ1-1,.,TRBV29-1,TGCAGCGTGGCGGGACGGATGAACACTGAAGCTTTCTTT,CSVAGRMNTEAFF
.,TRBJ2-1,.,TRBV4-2,TGTGCCAGCAGCCAAGTCGCGAGGGAGTGGGGAGGCCACAATGAGCAGTTCTTC,CASSQVAREWGGHNEQFF
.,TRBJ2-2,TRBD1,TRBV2,TGTGCCAGCAGTAGAGCTACAGGGGGCGGCGGGGAGCTGTTTTTT,CASSRATGGGGELFF
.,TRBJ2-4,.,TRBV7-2,TGTGCCAGCAGCTGGGTAGGCGGAGCTCTAGCCAAAAACATTCAGTACTTC,CASSWVGGALAKNIQYF
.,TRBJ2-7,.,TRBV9,TGTGCCAGCAGCGCATCGGGGATCTACGAGCAGTACTTC,CASSASGIYEQYF
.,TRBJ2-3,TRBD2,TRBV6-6,TGTGCCAGCAGTTACGCTAGCGGTTTCACAGATACGCAGTATTTT,CASSYASGFTDTQYF
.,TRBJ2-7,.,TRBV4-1,TGCGCCAGCAGCCAAGTTAGCGAGTCCCTTTACGAGCAGTACTTC,CASSQVSESLYEQYF
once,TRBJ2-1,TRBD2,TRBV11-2,TGTGCCAGCAGCTTAGAACGAAGACTAGCGGCCTACAATGAGCAGTTCTTC,CASSLERRLAAYNEQFF
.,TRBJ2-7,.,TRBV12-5,TGTGCTAGTGGTTTGGTGGTCAAGAGTTCCTACGAGCAGTACTTC,CASGLVVKSSYEQYF
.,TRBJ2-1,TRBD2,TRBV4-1,TGCGCCAGCAGCCAAGAGGGCAGCGGGGGGGCCTCAGCCTTCTTC,CASSQEGSGGASAFF
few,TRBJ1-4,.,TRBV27,TGTGCCAGCAGTTTATATGGGGGCGGTGGAAAACTGTTTTTT,CASSLYGGGGKLFF
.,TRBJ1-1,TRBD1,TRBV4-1,TGCGCCAGCAGCCCTAACGACAGGGTGGACTCTGAAGCTTTCTTT,CASSPNDRVDSEAFF
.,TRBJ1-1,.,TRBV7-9,TGTGCCAGCAGCTTATACCTCAGGGATACGAACACTGAAGCTTTCTTT,CASSLYLRDTNTEAFF
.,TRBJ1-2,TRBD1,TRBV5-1,TGCGCCAGCAGCTTTGGACAGGGGGCGAGTGGCTACACCTTC,CASSFGQGASGYTF
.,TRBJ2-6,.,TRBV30,TGTGCCCACGAGGGCTCTGGGGCCAACGTCCTGACTTTC,CAHEGSGANVLTF
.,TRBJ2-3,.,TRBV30,TGTGCCTGGCTCGGGGGGCAAGATACGCAGTATTTT,CAWLGGQDTQYF
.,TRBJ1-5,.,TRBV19,TGTGCCAGTAGTATAGATCAGGGGAGGGGCCATCAGCCCCAGCATTTT,CASSIDQGRGHQPQHF
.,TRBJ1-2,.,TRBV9,TGTGCCAGCAGCGAGGTTGGGGCGAATGGCTACACCTTC,CASSEVGANGYTF
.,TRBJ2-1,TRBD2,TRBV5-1,TGCGCCAGCAAGGGGACTAGCGGAGCCTTCAATGAGCAGTTCTTC,CASKGTSGAFNEQFF
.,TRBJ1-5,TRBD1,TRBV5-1,TGCGCCAGCAGCTTGGGGACAGGGAACAATCAGCCCCAGCATTTT,CASSLGTGNNQPQHF
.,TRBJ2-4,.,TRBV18,TGTGCCAGCTCACCCGGGAACATTCAGTACTTC,CASSPGNIQYF
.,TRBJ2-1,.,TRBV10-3,TGTGCCATCAGTGAGTCAGGGGGGGGCCACAATGAGCAGTTCTTC,CAISESGGGHNEQFF
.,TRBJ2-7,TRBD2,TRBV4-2,TGTGCCAGCAGCCAAAGGGGCAATAGCGGGAGTTTTCCCATGTACTTC,CASSQRGNSGSFPMYF
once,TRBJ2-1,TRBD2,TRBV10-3,TGTGCCATCAGGTTAGCGGGAGAAAGCGCTGAGCAGTTCTTC,CAIRLAGESAEQFF
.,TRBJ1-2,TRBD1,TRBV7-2,TGTGCCAGCAGCAGGTTACAGGGGGCGGTCTATGGCTACACCTTC,CASSRLQGAVYGYTF
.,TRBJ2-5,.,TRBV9,TGTGCCAGCAGCGTAGCCGTGTACCAAGAGACCCAGTACTTC,CASSVAVYQETQYF
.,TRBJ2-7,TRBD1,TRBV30,TGTGCCTGGAAGGTCTCCGGGGGACAGGGGCTCTACGAGCAGTACTTC,CAWKVSGGQGLYEQYF
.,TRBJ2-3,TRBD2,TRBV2,TGTGCCAGCAGGGGGACTAGCGGGAGCACAGATACGCAGTATTTT,CASRGTSGSTDTQYF